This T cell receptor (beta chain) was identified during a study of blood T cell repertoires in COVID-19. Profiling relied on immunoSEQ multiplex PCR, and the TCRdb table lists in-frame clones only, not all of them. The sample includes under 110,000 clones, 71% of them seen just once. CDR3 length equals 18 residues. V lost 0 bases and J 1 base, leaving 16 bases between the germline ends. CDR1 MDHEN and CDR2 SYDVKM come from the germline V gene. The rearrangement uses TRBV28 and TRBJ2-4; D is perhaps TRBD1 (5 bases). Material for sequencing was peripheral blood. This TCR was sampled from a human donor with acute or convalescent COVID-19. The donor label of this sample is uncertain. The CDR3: CASSLWTSGFSAKNIQYF. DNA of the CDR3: TGTGCCAGCAGTTTATGGACCTCAGGGTTCTCCGCCAAAAACATTCAGTACTTC.